This T cell receptor (beta chain) was recorded in a study of blood T cell repertoires in COVID-19. Study-wide background: Two negative PCRs, clearance, or symptom resolution had been documented for recovered Cohort 3 donors. From the United States, Italy and Spain came samples of acute and convalescent COVID-19.

The age range of participants was 18 to 89 years, with residence in roughly 25 US areas. In the source study's methods: Reference gene primers were amplified, and this amplification served to estimate nucleated cell counts. This table comes from immunoSEQ multiplex PCR, and its TCRdb copy is limited to in-frame clones, with some not included. That table gives V, J and clone size, and the DNA gave D and trimming. The data contain 250,000 to 350,000 clones, 88% of them singletons. Germline CDR1 is SNHLY and CDR2 is FYNNEI. The CDR3 is 11 amino acids. V lost 5 bases and J lost 8, with 9 bases in between.

The sample consisted of PBMCs or T cells enriched from blood (not recorded which). This clonotype originated in a woman aged 55-69 years in a cohort exposed to, infected with or recovered from COVID-19 (not recorded which). J is TRBJ1-1 and V is TRBV2; no clear D gene. The CDR3, as DNA: TGTGCCAGCAGTTACAGTACCGAAGCTTTCTTT. This translates into CASSYSTEAFF.